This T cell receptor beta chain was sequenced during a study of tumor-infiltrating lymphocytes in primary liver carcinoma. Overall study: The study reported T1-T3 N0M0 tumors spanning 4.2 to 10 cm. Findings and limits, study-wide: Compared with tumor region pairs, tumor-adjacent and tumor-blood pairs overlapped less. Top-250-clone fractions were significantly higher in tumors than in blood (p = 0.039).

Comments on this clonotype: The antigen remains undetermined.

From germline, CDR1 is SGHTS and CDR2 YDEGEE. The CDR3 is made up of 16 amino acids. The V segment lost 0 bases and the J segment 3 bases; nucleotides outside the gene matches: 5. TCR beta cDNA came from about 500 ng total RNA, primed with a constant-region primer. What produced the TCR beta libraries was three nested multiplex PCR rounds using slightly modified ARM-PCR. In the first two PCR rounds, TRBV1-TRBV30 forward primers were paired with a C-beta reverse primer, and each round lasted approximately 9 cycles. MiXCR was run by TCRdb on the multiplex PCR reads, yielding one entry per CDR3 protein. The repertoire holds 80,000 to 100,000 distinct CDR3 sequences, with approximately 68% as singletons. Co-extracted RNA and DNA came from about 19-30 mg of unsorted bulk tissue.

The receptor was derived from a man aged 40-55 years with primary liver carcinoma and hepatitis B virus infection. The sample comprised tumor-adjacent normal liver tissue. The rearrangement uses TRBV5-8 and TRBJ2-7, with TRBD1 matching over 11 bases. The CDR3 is CASSLDPGQGVYEQYF. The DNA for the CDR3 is TGTGCCAGCAGCTTGGATCCGGGACAGGGGGTCTACGAGCAGTACTTC.